Below are 10 T cell receptor beta chains sequenced from a single sample in a study of spatial heterogeneity in lung cancer. Time point of the sample: sample taken at primary tumor resection. Extraction of whole RNA from tumor, nontumor lung or frozen PBMC preceded unsorted sequencing. TCRdb re-analysed the 5' RACE reads in MiXCR, keeping a single row per CDR3 protein. Altogether thousands of distinct CDR3 sequences are present, 34% being singletons, with the ten largest covering about 37%. The sequences come from PBMCs, collected at surgery. The source is a male donor with early-stage non-small cell lung cancer.

This clonotype appeared a few times. Within a library made for alpha chains, this beta chain is off target, and its count is uninformative. The V and J genes are TRBV18 and TRBJ2-3; D ambiguous. Germline loops: CDR1 KGHSH, CDR2 LQKENI. The CDR3 contains 12 residues. V was pared by 4 bases and J by 2 bases, with 4 bases between. The CDR3 spells CASSLITDTQYF. CDR3 coding DNA: TGTGCCAGCTCACTAATCACAGATACGCAGTATTTT.

Remarks on this clonotype: A library made for alpha chains picked up this beta chain off target, so its size means little. This chain connects TRBV6-5 to TRBJ2-3, with 10 bases aligning to TRBD2. The CDR3 has 14 amino acids. The ends lost 8 bases at V and 5 bases at J; junction bases unmatched: 7. Germline V gene lookup returns CDR1 MNHEY and CDR2 SVGAGI. The CDR3 bases are TGTGCCAGCGCGAGCGGGAGGGCCGGAGATACGCAGTATTTT. Translation gives CASASGRAGDTQYF.

As concerns this clonotype: Within a library made for alpha chains, this beta chain is off target, and its count is uninformative. This chain connects TRBV6-2 or TRBV6-3 to TRBJ2-3; D gene ambiguous. V dropped 7 bases and J dropped 6 bases, with 14 bases sitting between them. CDR1 MNHEY and CDR2 SVGEGT come from the germline V gene. This CDR3 region has 13 residues. CDR3 sequence (DNA): TGTGCCAGCACCTTAGTTTCCGTGGATACGCAGTATTTT. As protein: CASTLVSVDTQYF.

This clonotype was counted once. The library was prepared for alpha chains; this beta chain is a stray read, so its frequency means little. The chain links TRBV28 to TRBJ2-7, with TRBD1 identical over 10 bases. The CDR3 contains 15 residues. J gave up 2 bases and V 6 bases, and 7 bases lay outside the gene matches. CDR1 is MDHEN and CDR2 is SYDVKM in the germline V gene. This chain's CDR3 is CASRGHGTGAYEQYF. CDR3 nucleotides: TGTGCCAGCAGGGGACATGGGACAGGGGCCTACGAGCAGTACTTC.

Notes on this clonotype: This beta chain is a stray read from a library made for alpha chains; its abundance is not meaningful. CDR3 bases: TGTGCCAGCAGCTTGGGAGGGGGCAAGCAGTTCTTC. Amino acids: CASSLGGGKQFF. The V gene is TRBV7-9, the J gene TRBJ2-1; TRBD1 or TRBD2 may be the D gene (7 bases each). The CDR3 contains 12 residues. In germline, CDR1 is SEHNR, CDR2 FQNEAQ (reference sequence). Trimming shortened V by 3 bases and J by 11 bases, and 11 bases separated the two germline ends.

This clonotype was detected a few times. A library made for alpha chains picked up this beta chain off target, so its size means little. The chain joins TRBV19 to TRBJ2-1; D not certain. Germline loops: CDR1 LNHDA, CDR2 SQIVND (reference sequence). Trimming pared 7 bases from V and 0 bases from J, leaving 10 bases between. The CDR3 length is 14 residues. CDR3 bases: TGTGCCAGTAACGGCGGAAACTCCTACAATGAGCAGTTCTTC. This translates into CASNGGNSYNEQFF.

Regarding this clonotype: This beta chain lies outside the target of a library built for alpha chains; its clone size means little. The DNA of the CDR3 is TGCAGTGCTGCCCAGACAGGGGCCCTCAAAAACATTCAGTACTTC. Translation gives CSAAQTGALKNIQYF. The chain is built from TRBV20-1 and TRBJ2-4, with TRBD1 identical over 8 bases. Germline V lookup: CDR1 DFQATT, CDR2 SNEGSKA (reference sequence). CDR3 length equals 15 residues. Trimming cost V 5 bases and J 3 bases; bases outside gene matches: 9.

Worth noting for this clonotype: This beta chain came through as a stray read in a library set up for alpha chains, and its size says little. The rearrangement links TRBV12-5 to TRBJ2-5, with TRBD2 identical over 8 bases. Germline values: CDR1 LGHNT, CDR2 FRNRAP. The CDR3 covers 14 residues. With 6 bases clipped from V and 0 bases from J, the junction kept 3 bases outside the gene matches. The CDR3 loop is CASGASGYQETQYF. CDR3 sequence (DNA): TGTGCTAGTGGGGCTAGCGGGTACCAAGAGACCCAGTACTTC.

For this clonotype: Since it is a stray read in a library aimed at alpha chains, this beta chain has a size that is not meaningful. V gene TRBV28 combines with J gene TRBJ2-1; 7 bases line up with TRBD2. This CDR3 comprises 12 residues. V gave up 3 bases and J gave up 9 bases; unmatched junction bases: 2. Germline V CDR1 and CDR2: MDHEN, SYDVKM. CDR3 nucleotide sequence: TGTGCCAGCAGTTTTGGACTAGTTGAGCAGTTCTTC. As protein: CASSFGLVEQFF.

Points on this clonotype: A library made for alpha chains picked up this beta chain off target, so its size means little. The rearrangement joins TRBV18 to TRBJ2-2; possible D gene TRBD1, 7 bases. Per germline, CDR1 KGHSH and CDR2 LQKENI. Trimming stripped 5 bases from V and 5 bases from J, with 9 bases between. This CDR3 comprises 13 residues. Written as DNA, the CDR3 is TGTGCCAGCTCAGCGGGACAGACCGGGGAGCTGTTTTTT. It encodes CASSAGQTGELFF.